The present T cell receptor beta chain was sequenced within a study of shared clonotypes between healthy human individuals. The V end was cut by 4 bases, the J end by 8 bases, with 21 bases between. CDR3 length: 16 amino acids. The germline V gene has CDR1 SGDLS and CDR2 YYNGEE. Data came from immunoSEQ multiplex PCR; TCRdb stores just in-frame clones and leaves some out. The table lists 2,500,000 or so clones, 80% to 95% of them singletons, with 0.36% in the top ten. The receptor was isolated from a man between 18 and 35 years old in good health. Some clones in this sample may be carry-over from other donors' samples. The chain combines TRBV9 with TRBJ1-4; D might be TRBD1 (5 bases). Source material: naive CD4+ T cells from PBMCs. Subset meaning: CD45RA+ positively selected. CDR3 nucleotide sequence: TGTGCCAGCAGCAGACGGGACGAGGTTTATGGGGAAAAACTGTTTTTT. As protein: CASSRRDEVYGEKLFF.